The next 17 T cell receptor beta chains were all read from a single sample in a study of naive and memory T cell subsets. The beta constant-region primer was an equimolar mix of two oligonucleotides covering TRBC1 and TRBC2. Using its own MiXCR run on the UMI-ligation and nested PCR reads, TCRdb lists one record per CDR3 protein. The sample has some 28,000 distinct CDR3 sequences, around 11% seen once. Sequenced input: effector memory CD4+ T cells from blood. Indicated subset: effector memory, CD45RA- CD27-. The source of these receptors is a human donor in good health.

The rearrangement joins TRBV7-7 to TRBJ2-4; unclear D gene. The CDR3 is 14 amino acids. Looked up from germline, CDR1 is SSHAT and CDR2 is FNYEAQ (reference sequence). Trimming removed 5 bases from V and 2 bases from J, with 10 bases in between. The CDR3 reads CASSHQSTKNIQYF. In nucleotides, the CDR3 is TGTGCCAGCAGCCACCAATCCACCAAAAACATTCAGTACTTC.

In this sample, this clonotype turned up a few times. CDR3 protein: CAISASSGRAQVKADTQYF. The DNA of the CDR3 is TGTGCCATCAGTGCGTCCAGCGGGAGGGCCCAAGTTAAGGCAGATACGCAGTATTTT. V is TRBV10-3 and J is TRBJ2-3; 10 bases line up with TRBD2. Losses at the gene ends were 4 bases for V and 4 bases for J; bases not matched to a gene: 17. The CDR3 spans 19 residues. Germline CDR1 reads ENHRY; CDR2 reads SYGVKD.

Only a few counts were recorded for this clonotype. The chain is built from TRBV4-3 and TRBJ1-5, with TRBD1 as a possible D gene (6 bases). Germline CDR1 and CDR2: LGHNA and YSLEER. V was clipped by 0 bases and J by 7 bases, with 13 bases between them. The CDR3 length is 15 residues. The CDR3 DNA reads TGCGCCAGCAGCCAAGACGTAGGGGGGCTCCAGCCCCAGCATTTT. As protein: CASSQDVGGLQPQHF.

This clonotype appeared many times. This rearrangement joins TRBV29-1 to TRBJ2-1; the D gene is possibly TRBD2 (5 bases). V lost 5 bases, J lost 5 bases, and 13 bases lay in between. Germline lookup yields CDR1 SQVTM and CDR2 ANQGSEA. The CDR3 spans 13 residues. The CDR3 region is CSVRLTTHNEQFF. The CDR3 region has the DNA TGCAGCGTTCGGTTGACTACCCACAATGAGCAGTTCTTC.

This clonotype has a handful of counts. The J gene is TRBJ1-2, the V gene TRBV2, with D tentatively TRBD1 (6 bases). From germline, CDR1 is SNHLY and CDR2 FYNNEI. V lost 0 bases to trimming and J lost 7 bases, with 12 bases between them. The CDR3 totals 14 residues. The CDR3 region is CASSEAPGGPGYTF. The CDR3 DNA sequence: TGTGCCAGCAGTGAAGCGCCGGGGGGGCCTGGCTACACCTTC. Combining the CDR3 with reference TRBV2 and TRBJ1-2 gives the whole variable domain EPEVTQTPSHQVTQMGQEVILRCVPISNHLYFYWYRQILGQKVEFLVSFYNNEISEKSEIFDDQFSVERPDGSNFTLKIRSTKLEDSAMYFCASSEAPGGPGYTFGSGTRLTVV.

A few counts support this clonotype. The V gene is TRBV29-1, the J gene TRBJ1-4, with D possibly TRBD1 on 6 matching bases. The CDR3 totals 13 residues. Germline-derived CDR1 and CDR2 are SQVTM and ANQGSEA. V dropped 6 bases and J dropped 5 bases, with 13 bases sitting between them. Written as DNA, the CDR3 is TGCAGCGTGGGGGCGAGGGCAAATGAAAAACTGTTTTTT. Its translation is CSVGARANEKLFF.

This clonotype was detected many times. The CDR3 DNA reads TGCGCCAGCAGCCAAGTGGACCTGGGAATTTCAGCGTACGAGCAGTACTTC. Its protein product is CASSQVDLGISAYEQYF. This chain links TRBV4-1 with TRBJ2-7; D ambiguous. CDR3 length equals 17 residues. Germline V gene lookup returns CDR1 MGHRA and CDR2 YSYEKL. V was shortened by 1 base and J by 4 bases, with 20 bases between the two germline ends.

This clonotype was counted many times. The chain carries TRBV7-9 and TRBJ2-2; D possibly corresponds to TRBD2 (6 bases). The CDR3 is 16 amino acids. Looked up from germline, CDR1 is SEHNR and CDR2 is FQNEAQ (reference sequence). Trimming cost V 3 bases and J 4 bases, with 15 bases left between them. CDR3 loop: CASSLGRQGGTGELFF. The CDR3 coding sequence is TGTGCCAGCAGCTTGGGTCGGCAGGGAGGCACCGGGGAGCTGTTTTTT.

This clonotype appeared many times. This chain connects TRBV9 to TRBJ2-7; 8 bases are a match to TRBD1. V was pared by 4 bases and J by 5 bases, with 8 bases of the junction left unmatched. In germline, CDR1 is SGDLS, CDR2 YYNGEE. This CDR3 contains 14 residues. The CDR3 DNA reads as TGTGCCAGCAGCCCGGAGACAGGGGCCAACGAGCAGTACTTC. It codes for CASSPETGANEQYF.

CDR3 sequence (DNA): TGCAGCGTTGAAGATCATAGCAGGGCCTATGGCTACACCTTC. It yields the protein CSVEDHSRAYGYTF. This chain joins TRBV29-1 and TRBJ1-2; D might be TRBD1 (5 bases). V gave up 0 bases and J gave up 4 bases, with 12 bases separating them. CDR3 length: 14 amino acids. From germline, CDR1 is SQVTM and CDR2 ANQGSEA. Variable domain in full (rest from reference TRBV29-1 and TRBJ1-2): SAVISQKPSRDICQRGTSLTIQCQVDSQVTMMFWYRQQPGQSLTLIATANQGSEATYESGFVIDKFPISRPNLTFSTLTVSNMSPEDSSIYLCSVEDHSRAYGYTFGSGTRLTVV.

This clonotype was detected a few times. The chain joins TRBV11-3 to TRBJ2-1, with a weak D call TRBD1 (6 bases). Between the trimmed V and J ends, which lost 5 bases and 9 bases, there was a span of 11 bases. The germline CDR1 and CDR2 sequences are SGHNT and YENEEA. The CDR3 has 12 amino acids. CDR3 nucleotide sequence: TGTGCCAGCAGCGGCAGGGGCGGTGAGCAGTTCTTC. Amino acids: CASSGRGGEQFF.

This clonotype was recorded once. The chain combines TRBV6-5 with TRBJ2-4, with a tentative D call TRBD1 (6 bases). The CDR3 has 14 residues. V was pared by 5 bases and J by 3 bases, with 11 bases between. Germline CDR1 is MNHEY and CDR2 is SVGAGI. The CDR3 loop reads CASSPQGGKNIQYF. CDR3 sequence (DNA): TGTGCCAGCAGTCCACAGGGTGGCAAAAACATTCAGTACTTC.

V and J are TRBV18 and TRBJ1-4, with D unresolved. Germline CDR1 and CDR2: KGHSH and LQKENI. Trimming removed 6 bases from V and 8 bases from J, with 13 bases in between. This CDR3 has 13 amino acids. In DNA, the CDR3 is TGTGCCAGCTCTCACCGCTCCCTGGAAAAACTGTTTTTT. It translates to CASSHRSLEKLFF.

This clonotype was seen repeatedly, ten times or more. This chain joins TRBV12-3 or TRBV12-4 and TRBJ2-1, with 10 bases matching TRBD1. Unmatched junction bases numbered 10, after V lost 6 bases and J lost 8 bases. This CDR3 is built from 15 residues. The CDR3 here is CASSSTRTGGDEQFF. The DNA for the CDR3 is TGTGCCAGCAGCTCTACCCGGACAGGGGGTGATGAGCAGTTCTTC.

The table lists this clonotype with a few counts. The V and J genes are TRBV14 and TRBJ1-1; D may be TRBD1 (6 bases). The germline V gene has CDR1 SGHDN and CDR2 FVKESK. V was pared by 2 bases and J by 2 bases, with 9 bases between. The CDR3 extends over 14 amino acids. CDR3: CASSQTGINTEAFF. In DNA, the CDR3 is TGTGCCAGCAGCCAAACAGGGATAAACACTGAAGCTTTCTTT.

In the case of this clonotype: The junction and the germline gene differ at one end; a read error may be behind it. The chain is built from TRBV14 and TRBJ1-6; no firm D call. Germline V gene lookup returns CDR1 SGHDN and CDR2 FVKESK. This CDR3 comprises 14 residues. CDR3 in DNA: TGTGCCAGCAGCCGAAGGGTAGAAGGTTCACCCCTCAACTTT. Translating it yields CASSRRVEGSPLNF.

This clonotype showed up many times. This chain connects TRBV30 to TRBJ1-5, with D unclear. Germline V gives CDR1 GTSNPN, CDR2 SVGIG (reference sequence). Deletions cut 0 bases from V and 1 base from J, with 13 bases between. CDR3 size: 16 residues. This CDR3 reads CAWSVKDSWSNQPQHF. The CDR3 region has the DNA TGTGCCTGGAGTGTGAAGGACTCTTGGAGCAATCAGCCCCAGCATTTT.